The 23 T cell receptor beta chains in this list originate from one sample, sequenced in a study of T cell changes during pregnancy in multiple sclerosis. Assay: immunoSEQ multiplex PCR; the TCRdb copy retains only in-frame clones and omits some. The sample holds about 97,000 clones, 90% seen once. This specimen was peripheral blood, taken in the second trimester of pregnancy. The source of these receptors is a female donor in good health, enrolled as a control in a pregnancy study.

J is TRBJ1-1 and V is TRBV18, with 10 nucleotides matching TRBD1. After removal of 3 bases from V and 5 bases from J, the junction contained 6 bases not matched to a gene. Germline assignment: CDR1 KGHSH and CDR2 LQKENI. CDR3 size: 15 residues. The chain's CDR3 is CASSPATGGITEAFF. CDR3 nucleotide sequence: TGTGCCAGCTCACCTGCGACAGGGGGCATTACTGAAGCTTTCTTT. The full variable domain, with the rest looked up from reference TRBV18 and TRBJ1-1, is NAGVMQNPRHLVRRRGQEARLRCSPMKGHSHVYWYRQLPEEGLKFMVYLQKENIIDESGMPKERFSAEFPKEGPSILRIQQVVRGDSAAYFCASSPATGGITEAFFGQGTRLTVV.

For the CDR3, the DNA is TGTGCCAGCAGCCCTAGGAGCTTCCAAGAGACCCAGTACTTC. It translates to CASSPRSFQETQYF. The chain employs TRBV7-9 and TRBJ2-5; D gene unclear. The V end was cut by 5 bases, the J end by 1 base, with 11 bases between. Germline CDR1 and CDR2: SEHNR and FQNEAQ (reference sequence). The CDR3 loop spans 14 amino acids. Drawing the rest from reference TRBV7-9 and TRBJ2-5, the complete variable domain is DTGVSQNPRHKITKRGQNVTFRCDPISEHNRLYWYRQTLGQGPEFLTYFQNEAQLEKSRLLSDRFSAERPKGSFSTLEIQRTEQGDSAMYLCASSPRSFQETQYFGPGTRLLVL.

The sample holds a few counts of this clone. One end of the junction is discordant with germline, which a read error may explain. The CDR3 nucleotides are TGTGCCTGGAGTCCGTCCCCCATCCATCTATTT. It yields the protein CAWSPSPIHLF. The V call is TRBV30, the J call TRBJ1-1; no clear D. The V gene's germline CDR1 is GTSNPN and CDR2 SVGIG (reference sequence). The CDR3 is 11 amino acids. The complete variable domain, with remaining parts taken from reference TRBV30 and TRBJ1-1, reads SQTIHQWPATLVQPVGSPLSLECTVEGTSNPNLYWYRQAAGRGLQLLFYSVGIGQISSEVPQNLSASRPQDRQFILSSKKLLLSDSGFYLCAWSPSPIHLFGQGTRLTVV.

This chain links TRBV7-9 with TRBJ1-6; no reliable D call. CDR3 length: 13 amino acids. The V gene's germline CDR1 is SEHNR and CDR2 FQNEAQ (reference sequence). The V end was cut by 2 bases, the J end by 7 bases, with 6 bases between. CDR3 sequence: CASSLTGNSPLHF. The CDR3 DNA reads TGTGCCAGCAGCTTAACGGGGAATTCACCCCTCCACTTT. Full variable domain (missing parts from reference TRBV7-9 and TRBJ1-6): DTGVSQNPRHKITKRGQNVTFRCDPISEHNRLYWYRQTLGQGPEFLTYFQNEAQLEKSRLLSDRFSAERPKGSFSTLEIQRTEQGDSAMYLCASSLTGNSPLHFGNGTRLTVT.

The chain recombines TRBV9 with TRBJ2-2; 12 bases map to TRBD1. Trimming at V came to 2 bases and at J to 2 bases, leaving 1 base not matched to a gene. CDR3 size: 16 residues. Germline loops: CDR1 SGDLS, CDR2 YYNGEE. The CDR3: CASSVGTGGNTGELFF. CDR3 nucleotides: TGTGCCAGCAGCGTCGGGACAGGGGGCAACACCGGGGAGCTGTTTTTT.

This chain joins TRBV21-1 and TRBJ2-4; the D call in the table, TRBD2, was not verified against the DNA. TRBV21-1 is deemed a pseudogene. The CDR3 is made up of 17 amino acids. The CDR3 protein is CASSKQGREVTKNIQYF. Here the CDR3 DNA reads TGTGCCAGCAGCAAACAGGGGAGGGAGGTGACCAAAAACATTCAGTACTTC.

V is TRBV6-1 and J is TRBJ2-7; D possibly corresponds to TRBD2 (6 bases). This CDR3 has 14 residues. V was clipped by 4 bases and J by 0 bases, with 10 bases between them. Germline CDR1 and CDR2: MNHNS and SASEGT. CDR3 protein: CASSVVGGSYEQYF. As DNA, the CDR3 is TGTGCCAGCAGTGTGGTGGGAGGCTCCTACGAGCAGTACTTC.

The rearrangement uses TRBV30 and TRBJ2-3; tentative D call: TRBD1 (5 bases). V was trimmed by 1 base and J by 6 bases, leaving 11 bases between them. The CDR3 runs to 13 residues. CDR1 and CDR2 (germline): GTSNPN, SVGIG (reference sequence). The CDR3 DNA reads as TGTGCCTGGAGTGACAGGCCAGGGGATACGCAGTATTTT. This translates into CAWSDRPGDTQYF.

This chain links TRBV6-5 with TRBJ1-1, with TRBD1 as a possible D gene (6 bases). Trimming pared 2 bases from V and 1 base from J, leaving 11 bases between. The germline gives CDR1 MNHEY, CDR2 SVGAGI. The CDR3 sequence is 15 residues long. The DNA for the CDR3 is TGTGCCAGCAGTTACAGAGGGGGTGGGAACACTGAAGCTTTCTTT. It codes for CASSYRGGGNTEAFF.

This chain connects TRBV28 to TRBJ2-7; 11 bases line up with TRBD1. The CDR3 runs 13 residues. CDR1 is MDHEN and CDR2 is SYDVKM in the germline V gene. V shed 10 bases and J 6 bases; nucleotides not matched to a gene: 8. This CDR3 reads CAIRTGGRAEQYF. The CDR3 DNA reads TGTGCCATCCGGACAGGGGGCAGGGCCGAGCAGTACTTC.

This chain joins TRBV30 and TRBJ2-3, with a weak D call TRBD1 (5 bases). V was shortened by 5 bases and J by 3 bases, with 12 bases between the two germline ends. Looked up from germline, CDR1 is GTSNPN and CDR2 is SVGIG (reference sequence). There are 13 residues in the CDR3. Here the CDR3 reads CAWGWTNTDTQYF. The DNA for the CDR3 is TGTGCCTGGGGTTGGACAAATACAGATACGCAGTATTTT.

V is TRBV5-8 and J is TRBJ1-6, with 8 bases fitting TRBD1. The length of the CDR3 is 14 residues. Germline CDR1 reads SGHTS; CDR2 reads YDEGEE. V trimming: 4 bases; J trimming: 5 bases; junction bases outside the gene matches: 2. CDR3 loop: CASSRGQDNSPLHF. CDR3 DNA sequence: TGTGCCAGCAGCCGGGGACAGGATAATTCACCCCTCCACTTT. Variable domain in full (rest from reference TRBV5-8 and TRBJ1-6): EAGVTQSPTHLIKTRGQQATLRCSPISGHTSVYWYQQALGLGLQFLLWYDEGEERNRGNFPPRFSGRQFPNYSSELNVNALELEDSALYLCASSRGQDNSPLHFGNGTRLTVT.

V usage is TRBV5-4 and J usage is TRBJ2-5; 11 bases are a match to TRBD2. CDR1 and CDR2 from the germline V gene are SGHNT and YYREEE (reference sequence). V trimming: 3 bases; J trimming: 1 base; junction bases outside the gene matches: 5. The CDR3 is made up of 16 amino acids. CDR3 in amino acids: CASSSPTSGTQETQYF. For the CDR3, the DNA is TGTGCCAGCAGCTCCCCGACTAGCGGGACCCAAGAGACCCAGTACTTC.

This chain connects TRBV6-1 to TRBJ2-3; D is perhaps TRBD2 (6 bases). This CDR3 is built from 14 residues. The V and J ends lost 6 bases and 4 bases respectively, with 14 bases between them. CDR1 and CDR2 (germline): MNHNS, SASEGT. CDR3 amino acids: CASSAVPGADTQYF. In nucleotides, the CDR3 is TGTGCCAGCAGCGCCGTCCCGGGGGCAGATACGCAGTATTTT.

Only one count was recorded for this clone. The chain joins TRBV7-9 to TRBJ1-2; a weak D match, TRBD1 (6 bases). CDR3 length equals 14 residues. The V and J ends lost 1 base and 2 bases respectively, with 8 bases between them. Germline-derived CDR1 and CDR2 are SEHNR and FQNEAQ (reference sequence). The chain's CDR3 is CASSLGGGNYGYTF. In DNA form, the CDR3 reads TGTGCCAGCAGCTTAGGAGGGGGAAACTATGGCTACACCTTC.

The V and J genes are TRBV19 and TRBJ1-2, with D possibly being TRBD1 (5 bases). The V and J ends lost 7 bases and 4 bases respectively, with 13 bases between them. Germline assignment: CDR1 LNHDA and CDR2 SQIVND (reference sequence). The CDR3 has 13 amino acids. CDR3 amino acids: CASTPTATYGYTF. CDR3 bases: TGTGCCAGTACCCCGACAGCGACCTATGGCTACACCTTC.

The chain carries TRBV9 and TRBJ2-1; TRBD1 might be the D (6 bases). Looked up from germline, CDR1 is SGDLS and CDR2 is YYNGEE. This CDR3 comprises 15 residues. V was clipped by 0 bases and J by 8 bases, with 15 bases between them. CDR3 sequence (DNA): TGTGCCAGCAGCGTAGAGGACCAGGGGTTCGATGAGCAGTTCTTC. Translated, it gives CASSVEDQGFDEQFF.

The J gene is TRBJ2-2, the V gene TRBV7-2; tentative D call: TRBD2 (6 bases). From germline, CDR1 is SGHTA and CDR2 FQGNSA. V was trimmed by 5 bases and J by 4 bases, leaving 11 bases between them. This CDR3 is built from 14 residues. CDR3 DNA sequence: TGTGCCAGCAGCCCCGAGGGAGGCACCGGGGAGCTGTTTTTT. This gives the protein CASSPEGGTGELFF.

The genes are TRBV27 and TRBJ2-7, with 14 bases lining up with TRBD2. V dropped 5 bases and J dropped 5; count of bases not matched to a gene: 8. There are 16 residues in the CDR3. CDR1 and CDR2 (germline): MNHEY, SMNVEV (reference sequence). CDR3 residues: CASSTRLAGGPHEQYF. Written as DNA, the CDR3 is TGTGCCAGCAGTACCAGACTAGCGGGGGGGCCCCACGAGCAGTACTTC.

The V gene is TRBV7-6, the J gene TRBJ2-7; the match to TRBD2 covers 9 bases. Germline CDR1 reads SGHVS; CDR2 reads FNYEAQ. The CDR3 has 16 residues. Unmatched junction bases numbered 8, after V lost 5 bases and J lost 0 bases. The DNA of the CDR3 is TGTGCCAGCAGCCCGAGGGGTAGCGGGAGCTCCTACGAGCAGTACTTC. Translated: CASSPRGSGSSYEQYF.

The rearrangement uses TRBV5-1 and TRBJ2-7, with D possibly being TRBD2 (6 bases). Germline CDR1 SGHRS, CDR2 YFSETQ. The CDR3 is 15 amino acids. V gave up 0 bases and J gave up 3 bases, with 13 bases separating them. The CDR3 DNA is TGCGCCAGCAGCTTGGGGGCTAGCGTTCTCTACGAGCAGTACTTC. Translated: CASSLGASVLYEQYF. The full variable domain, rest sourced from reference TRBV5-1 and TRBJ2-7, is KAGVTQTPRYLIKTRGQQVTLSCSPISGHRSVSWYQQTPGQGLQFLFEYFSETQRNKGNFPGRFSGRQFSNSRSEMNVSTLELGDSALYLCASSLGASVLYEQYFGPGTRLTVT.

This sequence joins TRBV28 and TRBJ1-2; 8 nucleotides align to TRBD1. V lost 1 base to trimming and J lost 7 bases; unmatched junction nucleotides: 17. This CDR3 comprises 18 residues. CDR1 MDHEN and CDR2 SYDVKM come from the germline V gene. CDR3 residues: CASSLSPGSNQGAGGYTF. In nucleotides, the CDR3 is TGTGCCAGCAGTTTATCCCCCGGTAGTAATCAGGGGGCTGGTGGCTACACCTTC.

The V and J genes are TRBV6-4 and TRBJ2-5, with 8 bases lining up with TRBD1. In germline, CDR1 is MRHNA, CDR2 SNTAGT. J lost 7 bases, V lost 2 bases, and 3 bases had no gene match. The CDR3 length is 13 residues. For the CDR3, the DNA is TGTGCCAGCAGTGACGACAGGGGCTTGACCCAGTACTTC. Translating gives CASSDDRGLTQYF.